The source of this TCR beta chain is a study of CD8 T cells in Susac syndrome. An amount of RNA that ranged from roughly 0.45 to 1 ug was reverse transcribed with random hexamers. MiXCR, applied by TCRdb to the immunoSEQ multiplex PCR reads, yields one record per CDR3 protein. The sample has 200,000 to 250,000 distinct CDR3 sequences; 95% are singletons. Germline loops: CDR1 SGHAT, CDR2 FQNNGV. This CDR3 region has 14 residues. Trimming left V 5 bases short and J 4 bases short, with 12 bases between. Sequencing targeted TCR beta in T cells from blood (CD8+ and CD4+). Included as multiple sclerosis controls were treatment-naive patients who had stable or active relapsing-remitting disease.

The TCR was taken from a human donor with multiple sclerosis. Sequencing was done on a sample of CD4+ T cells from PBMCs. V usage is TRBV11-2 and J usage is TRBJ2-1; the D is unclear. The CDR3, as DNA: TGTGCCAGCAGCGTCCTACGTCAGTACAATGAGCAGTTCTTC. This encodes CASSVLRQYNEQFF.